This entry describes one T cell receptor beta chain. Researchers ran the PCR with 60 Vbeta and 13 Jbeta primers. Using immunoSEQ multiplex PCR, the repertoire was profiled, and TCRdb retains in-frame clones only, with some absent. The table shows about 65,000 clones, with 70% to 80% occurring only once. This CDR3 has 14 residues. CDR1 MNHEY and CDR2 SVGAGI come from the germline V gene. The V gene lost 6 bases and the J gene lost 5 bases, with 16 bases spanning the gap. This specimen comes from a study of cytomegalovirus exposure and HLA in healthy donors. The gene calls are TRBV6-5 and TRBJ2-5; D is possibly TRBD1 (6 bases). Sequencing was carried out using PBMCs. The sequence derives from a girl aged 5 to 17 in good health and CMV-seropositive. The CDR3 spells CASRLVGGAETQYF. The CDR3 nucleotides read TGTGCCAGCAGACTCGTTGGGGGCGCGGAGACCCAGTACTTC.